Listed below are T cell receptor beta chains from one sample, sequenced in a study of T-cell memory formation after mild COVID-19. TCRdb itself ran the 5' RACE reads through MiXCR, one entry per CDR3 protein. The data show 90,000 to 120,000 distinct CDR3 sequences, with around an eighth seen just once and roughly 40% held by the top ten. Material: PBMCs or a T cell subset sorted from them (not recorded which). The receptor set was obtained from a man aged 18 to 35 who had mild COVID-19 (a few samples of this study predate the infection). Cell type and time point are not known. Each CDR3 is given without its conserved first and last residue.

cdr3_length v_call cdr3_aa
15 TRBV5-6 ASSNGNFGLQTYEQY
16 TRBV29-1 SVEALRRQDGVNTEAF
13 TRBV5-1 ASSLTSGAQETQY
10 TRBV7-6 ASSGTGDEQF
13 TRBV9 ASSLVGAGTDTQY
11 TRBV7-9 AIRGTGDYEQY
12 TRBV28 ASRTELSNQPQH
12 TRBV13 ASSLGGDNSPLH
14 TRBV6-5 ASSYSVPSYQETQY
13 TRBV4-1 ASSQYSPDVNEQF
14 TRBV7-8 ASSLGMGDRPYGYT
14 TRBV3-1 ASSYRDPRWSYEQY
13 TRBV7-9 ASSLVRGGVETQY
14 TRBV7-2 ASSLTSILAADTQY
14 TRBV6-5 ASRPYGGALQETQY
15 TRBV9 ASSVEKAGAYTGELF
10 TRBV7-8 ASSLDLRGYT
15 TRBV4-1 ASSQDSDRVIPYEQY
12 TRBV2 ASGGVANTGELF
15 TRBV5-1 ASSARLAGGHTGELF
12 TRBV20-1 SARDTVSYNEQF
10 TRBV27 ASSLPTGELF
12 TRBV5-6 ASSSGGSSYEQY
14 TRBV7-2 ASRPTTGARGDTQY
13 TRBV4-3 ASSPSLGGYNEQF
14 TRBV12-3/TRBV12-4 ASSLGTSGGRDTQY
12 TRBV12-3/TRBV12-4 ASKPGSSYNEQF
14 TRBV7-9 ASSLGVGQGAGGYT
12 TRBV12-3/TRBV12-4 ASSFLRPLNIQY
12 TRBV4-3 ASSQDTTEQPQH
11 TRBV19 ASSGTDSYEQY
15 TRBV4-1 ASSRSLYGTGDTEAF
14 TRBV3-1 ASSQVLAGLQETQY
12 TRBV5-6 ASSQWGNDQPQH
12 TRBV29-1 SVEGLAGAETQY
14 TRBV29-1 SVEGGEDRRTDTQY
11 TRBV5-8 ASSLMGYNEQF
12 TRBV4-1 ASSQEEGTYEQY
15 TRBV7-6 ASSLTFSGGDHNEQF
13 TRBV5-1 ASSPWTSGGKEQY
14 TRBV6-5 ASSPGSGGIKETQY
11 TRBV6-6 ASTLGGNQPQH
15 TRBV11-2 ASSSSRDVTMWNIQY
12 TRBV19 ASSRPRTNTEAF
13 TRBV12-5 ASVTGGNSNQPQH
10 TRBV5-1 ASGYRVTEAF
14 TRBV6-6 ASAMAGRTNTGELF
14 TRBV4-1 ASGPSLPAGAGELF
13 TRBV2 ASSGDGTGRETQY
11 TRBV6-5 ASRKGASHEQF
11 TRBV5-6 ASSWTGGEPQH
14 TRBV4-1 ASSQVMGTGYQPQH
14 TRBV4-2 ASSQGAGGQVGEQF
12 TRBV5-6 ASSLARGYNEQF
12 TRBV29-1 SVVGGRVGETQY